A selection of T cell receptor beta chains follows, all from one sample in a study of T-cell reconstitution after alpha-beta-depleted transplantation in children. TCRdb reprocessed the PCR reads via MiXCR and lists one record per CDR3 protein. The sample lists about 270,000 distinct CDR3 sequences; 9.9% were seen once. Sequenced material: PBMCs from the stem cell graft donor, taken from the stem cell graft. These receptors originate from a human donor who donated a stem cell graft to a child with SCID. Both conserved end residues are part of each CDR3. The order of the fields is J gene, V gene, clone size, D gene, CDR3 protein, CDR3 DNA. The D gene is left open where the match is weak. Some rows mark clone size as missing; the rest say once, few, many or name a class of expanded clone.

TRBJ2-7	TRBV12-3/TRBV12-4	-	-	CASSIRDTYEQYF	TGTGCCAGCAGTATTCGTGACACCTACGAGCAGTACTTC
TRBJ2-7	TRBV10-3	few	-	CAISEGGQATEEQYF	TGTGCCATCAGTGAGGGAGGCCAGGCCACGGAAGAGCAGTACTTC
TRBJ2-3	TRBV20-1	few	-	CSASGGRRTDTQYF	TGCAGTGCTAGTGGAGGACGGCGCACAGATACGCAGTATTTT
TRBJ2-7	TRBV15	-	TRBD1	CATSRGQPYEQYF	TGTGCCACCAGCAGGGGACAGCCCTACGAGCAGTACTTC
TRBJ2-1	TRBV5-5	-	TRBD2	CASRERTSGEYNEQFF	TGTGCCAGCAGAGAACGGACTAGCGGGGAATACAATGAGCAGTTCTTC
TRBJ2-3	TRBV29-1	few	TRBD2	CSTSLTSVGTDTQYF	TGCAGCACATCTCTGACTAGCGTTGGCACAGATACGCAGTATTTT
TRBJ2-5	TRBV12-3/TRBV12-4	few	-	CASSIGTDPVAQYF	TGTGCCAGCAGTATAGGGACGGACCCGGTGGCCCAGTACTTC
TRBJ2-1	TRBV19	many	TRBD2	CASSTRLAGFNEQFF	TGTGCCAGTAGTACTAGACTAGCGGGGTTCAATGAGCAGTTCTTC
TRBJ2-4	TRBV7-9	-	-	CASSPAGGPRAKNIQYF	TGTGCCAGCAGCCCCGCCGGGGGGCCTCGGGCCAAAAACATTCAGTACTTC
TRBJ2-3	TRBV20-1	many	TRBD2	CSARGLAGREDTQYF	TGCAGTGCTAGAGGACTAGCGGGGCGGGAGGATACGCAGTATTTT
TRBJ2-7	TRBV12-3/TRBV12-4	few	-	CAARLGLEQYF	TGTGCCGCCAGACTGGGTCTGGAGCAGTACTTC
TRBJ1-5	TRBV20-1	few	-	CSASVNSNQPQHF	TGCAGTGCCTCAGTTAATAGCAATCAGCCCCAGCATTTT
TRBJ2-3	TRBV4-1	-	-	CASSQIQESTDTQYF	TGCGCCAGCAGCCAGATACAGGAGAGCACAGATACGCAGTATTTT
TRBJ2-1	TRBV6-1	many	-	CASTTLGGRGNEQFF	TGTGCCAGCACCACCCTAGGAGGACGAGGGAATGAGCAGTTCTTC
TRBJ2-1	TRBV27	many	-	CASSLGFADEQFF	TGTGCCAGCAGTTTAGGTTTCGCCGATGAGCAGTTCTTC
TRBJ1-2	TRBV2	few	TRBD1	CASRARGHYGYTF	TGTGCCAGCAGAGCCAGGGGGCACTATGGCTACACCTTC
TRBJ2-5	TRBV7-2	few	-	CASSLGRGRETQYF	TGTGCCAGCAGCTTAGGGAGGGGGCGGGAGACCCAGTACTTC
TRBJ2-5	TRBV15	few	-	CATSRGTYQETQYF	TGTGCCACCAGCAGAGGGACCTACCAAGAGACCCAGTACTTC
TRBJ1-2	TRBV7-9	-	-	CASSPPAGGTNYGYTF	TGTGCCAGCAGCCCCCCTGCAGGTGGGACCAACTATGGCTACACCTTC
TRBJ2-1	TRBV5-1	-	-	CASKEAADNEQFF	TGCGCCAGCAAGGAAGCAGCTGACAATGAGCAGTTCTTC
TRBJ2-3	TRBV12-3/TRBV12-4	-	TRBD1	CASSWGTVTDTQYF	TGTGCCAGCAGTTGGGGGACAGTTACAGATACGCAGTATTTT
TRBJ2-3	TRBV12-3/TRBV12-4	many	-	CASKPGTDTQYF	TGTGCCAGCAAACCCGGCACAGATACGCAGTATTTT
TRBJ1-2	TRBV12-3/TRBV12-4	-	TRBD1	CASSFGTGGFYGYTF	TGTGCCAGCAGTTTTGGGACAGGGGGCTTTTATGGCTACACCTTC
TRBJ2-1	TRBV20-1	-	TRBD2	CSTTSSSYNEKFF	TGCAGCACGACTAGCAGCTCCTACAATGAGAAGTTCTTC
TRBJ1-1	TRBV3-1	few	-	CASSQLRRGEAFF	TGTGCCAGCAGCCAACTTAGACGGGGGGAAGCTTTCTTT
TRBJ1-1	TRBV28	-	-	CASTLDRLGTEAFF	TGTGCCAGCACCCTGGACCGTCTGGGGACTGAAGCTTTCTTT
TRBJ2-2	TRBV7-3	-	TRBD2	CASSSAGGRTGELFF	TGTGCCAGCAGCTCCGCCGGGGGGAGAACCGGGGAGCTGTTTTTT
TRBJ2-5	TRBV29-1	-	TRBD1	CSVRPGQGALETQYF	TGCAGCGTTCGACCGGGACAGGGGGCCTTAGAGACCCAGTACTTC
TRBJ2-3	TRBV5-1	once	TRBD2	CASSYEASGGTDTQYF	TGCGCCAGCAGCTATGAGGCTAGCGGGGGGACAGATACGCAGTATTTT
TRBJ2-4	TRBV3-1	few	-	CASSASLAKNIQYF	TGTGCCAGCAGCGCGTCCCTAGCCAAAAACATTCAGTACTTC
TRBJ1-1	TRBV6-2/TRBV6-3	few	-	CASSLRPWGTEAFF	TGTGCCAGCAGCCTCCGGCCTTGGGGAACTGAAGCTTTCTTT
TRBJ2-5	TRBV5-1	few	TRBD1	CASSRTDRGETQYF	TGCGCCAGCAGCCGTACCGACAGGGGGGAGACCCAGTACTTC
TRBJ1-5	TRBV3-1	few	-	CASSQGSWQPQHF	TGTGCCAGCAGCCAGGGATCCTGGCAGCCCCAGCATTTT
TRBJ1-1	TRBV5-1	many	-	CASRRGTRENTEAFF	TGCGCCAGCAGACGGGGGACACGGGAGAACACTGAAGCTTTCTTT
TRBJ2-1	TRBV28	few	-	CASGRGGPYNEQFF	TGTGCCAGCGGTCGAGGGGGACCTTACAATGAGCAGTTCTTC
TRBJ2-3	TRBV9	few	TRBD2	CASSVAAGGSTDTQYF	TGTGCCAGCAGCGTAGCTGCGGGGGGGAGCACAGATACGCAGTATTTT
TRBJ2-2	TRBV6-1	many	TRBD2	CASSVSGPSGTGELFF	TGTGCCAGCAGTGTTAGCGGGCCGAGTGGCACCGGGGAGCTGTTTTTT
TRBJ2-1	TRBV20-1	-	-	CSARDPTGRNEQFF	TGCAGTGCTAGAGATCCCACAGGAAGGAATGAGCAGTTCTTC
TRBJ2-5	TRBV5-4	few	-	CASSWSRGVRETQYF	TGTGCCAGCAGCTGGTCCCGCGGGGTAAGGGAGACCCAGTACTTC
TRBJ2-2	TRBV5-1	few	TRBD1	CASSGPGQGHTGELFF	TGCGCCAGCAGCGGGCCGGGACAGGGGCACACCGGGGAGCTGTTTTTT
TRBJ2-1	TRBV20-1	few	TRBD2	CSARIAGGPPEQFF	TGCAGTGCTAGAATAGCGGGGGGCCCGCCTGAGCAGTTCTTC
TRBJ1-6	TRBV5-1	few	-	CASSLGGKGDSPLHF	TGCGCCAGCAGCTTAGGAGGCAAAGGAGACTCACCCCTCCACTTT
TRBJ2-1	TRBV12-3/TRBV12-4	-	TRBD2	CASTAWGGSGNLYNEQFF	TGTGCCAGCACTGCCTGGGGGGGTAGCGGAAACCTTTACAATGAGCAGTTCTTC
TRBJ2-7	TRBV10-2	-	TRBD2	CASSPDSGGPYEQYF	TGCGCCAGCAGTCCAGATAGCGGGGGGCCCTACGAGCAGTACTTC
TRBJ2-7	TRBV12-3/TRBV12-4	-	TRBD2	CASSNRDYYEQYF	TGTGCCAGCAGTAACCGGGACTACTACGAGCAGTACTTC
TRBJ2-3	TRBV5-1	many	-	CASRPSTLEGKALSDTQYF	TGCGCCAGCAGACCCTCGACTCTCGAAGGAAAGGCACTGTCGGATACGCAGTATTTT